One and the same sample provided the 16 T cell receptor beta chains below, sequenced in a study of blood T cell repertoires in COVID-19. TCRdb's table, derived via immunoSEQ multiplex PCR, lists solely in-frame clones and lacks some. This sample has about 120,000 clones; 81% occur once, and the top ten carry about a sixth. The sequenced sample consisted of peripheral blood. The receptors here all came from a man aged 25-45 years with COVID-19, enrolled during active disease.

This chain links TRBV21-1 with TRBJ2-7; TRBD1, the D gene given by the table, was not confirmed from the DNA. TRBV21-1 represents a pseudogene. The CDR3 runs 16 residues. The CDR3 protein is CASSSKDKPLKYEQYF. The CDR3 coding sequence is TGTGCCAGCAGCAGTAAGGACAAGCCTCTTAAGTACGAGCAGTACTTC.

The chain couples TRBV11-1 to TRBJ1-2; 8 bases are a match to TRBD1. J lost 4 bases, V lost 5 bases, and 3 bases had no gene match. This CDR3 is 13 amino acids long. Germline values: CDR1 SGHAT, CDR2 FQDESV (reference sequence). CDR3 in amino acids: CASSRQGIYGYTF. In DNA form, the CDR3 reads TGTGCCAGCAGCCGACAGGGGATCTATGGCTACACCTTC.

The J gene is TRBJ2-7, the V gene TRBV28, with 8 bases fitting TRBD2. The CDR3 length is 15 residues. V lost 4 bases and J lost 2; bases outside the gene matches: 7. Germline CDR1 reads MDHEN; CDR2 reads SYDVKM. In DNA form, the CDR3 reads TGTGCCAGCAGTTCGAGCGGGAGTGCCGCCTACGAGCAGTACTTC. Its protein product is CASSSSGSAAYEQYF.

As regards this clone: This sample includes further DNA sequences coding for the same CDR3. The chain employs TRBV6-2 or TRBV6-3 and TRBJ2-7; possible D gene TRBD2, 6 bases. The germline V and J ends were trimmed by 5 bases and 4 bases, with 6 bases remaining between them. Looked up from germline, CDR1 is MNHEY and CDR2 is SVGEGT. The CDR3 sequence is 11 residues long. The CDR3 coding sequence is TGTGCCAGCAGTCGGGGGTACGAGCAGTACTTC. Protein product: CASSRGYEQYF.

The chain combines TRBV3-1 (or the pseudogene TRBV3-2) with TRBJ1-4, with 9 bases matching TRBD1. J gave up 6 bases and V 4 bases, and 6 bases lay outside the gene matches. The V gene's germline CDR1 is LGHDT and CDR2 YNNKEL (reference sequence). The CDR3 is 15 residues long. The CDR3 here is CASSRKGQGDEKLFF. CDR3 nucleotides: TGTGCCAGCAGCCGCAAGGGACAGGGCGATGAAAAACTGTTTTTT.

The chain couples TRBV5-4 to TRBJ2-1; 7 bases map to TRBD2. Unmatched junction bases numbered 7, after V lost 1 base and J lost 0 bases. The germline gives CDR1 SGHNT, CDR2 YYREEE (reference sequence). The CDR3 runs 17 residues. The CDR3 DNA reads TGTGCCAGCAGCTTGCGGGGGAGCGGGATCTCCTACAATGAGCAGTTCTTC. Translating gives CASSLRGSGISYNEQFF.

This clone was counted only a few times. The chain has TRBV5-1 and TRBJ2-3; 9 bases line up with TRBD2. After removal of 0 bases from V and 2 bases from J, the junction contained 10 bases not matched to a gene. The CDR3 is 18 amino acids. Germline values: CDR1 SGHRS, CDR2 YFSETQ. CDR3 sequence (DNA): TGCGCCAGCAGCTTGGAGGCCTTGCTAGCGGGGCCCACAGATACGCAGTATTTT. It is translated as CASSLEALLAGPTDTQYF.

This chain joins TRBV19 and TRBJ1-6, with 7 bases that match TRBD1. Per the germline V gene, CDR1 is LNHDA and CDR2 is SQIVND (reference sequence). The CDR3 extends over 14 amino acids. Trimming took 8 bases from V and 4 from J; bases not matched to a gene: 5. The DNA of the CDR3 is TGTGCCAGTTCTCCGGGACAGTATAATTCACCCCTCCACTTT. Translated: CASSPGQYNSPLHF.

This rearrangement joins TRBV7-9 to TRBJ2-3, with D uncertain. CDR3 length equals 16 residues. The V end lost 8 bases, the J end lost 3 bases, and 21 bases lay between the germline ends. Germline V gives CDR1 SEHNR, CDR2 FQNEAQ (reference sequence). The CDR3 nucleotides read TGTGCCAGCTCGAGCCGCTGGCACCAGGCAACAGATACGCAGTATTTT. This codes for CASSSRWHQATDTQYF. Full variable domain (outside the CDR3, taken from reference TRBV7-9 and TRBJ2-3): DTGVSQNPRHKITKRGQNVTFRCDPISEHNRLYWYRQTLGQGPEFLTYFQNEAQLEKSRLLSDRFSAERPKGSFSTLEIQRTEQGDSAMYLCASSSRWHQATDTQYFGPGTRLTVL.

The chain combines TRBV6-5 with TRBJ1-2, with D tentatively TRBD1 (5 bases). The germline gives CDR1 MNHEY, CDR2 SVGAGI. The ends were cut back, 0 bases at V and 5 bases at J, with 16 bases in the middle. CDR3 length: 16 amino acids. The CDR3 sequence is CASSYSKVGRVYGYTF. The CDR3, as DNA: TGTGCCAGCAGTTACTCGAAGGTTGGCAGGGTGTATGGCTACACCTTC.

The chain has TRBV7-9 and TRBJ1-2, with 9 bases lining up with TRBD1. J was trimmed by 8 bases and V by 5 bases; bases with no gene match: 9. Germline V gives CDR1 SEHNR, CDR2 FQNEAQ (reference sequence). The CDR3 is 14 amino acids. The CDR3 sequence: CASSVPGQGGGYTF. Here the CDR3 DNA reads TGTGCCAGCAGCGTCCCGGGACAGGGTGGAGGCTACACCTTC.

With respect to this clone: Other DNA sequences of this sample code for an identical CDR3. The V call is TRBV19, the J call TRBJ1-5, with 8 bases matching TRBD1. CDR1 is LNHDA, CDR2 SQIVND, per germline (reference sequence). The CDR3 has 14 residues. J gave up 2 bases and V 6 bases, and 3 bases lay outside the gene matches. CDR3 nucleotide sequence: TGTGCCAGTAGCCAGACAGGGGGCAATCAGCCCCAGCATTTT. Amino acids: CASSQTGGNQPQHF.

The chain combines TRBV24-1 with TRBJ2-3; the match to TRBD1 covers 9 bases. The CDR3 has 16 amino acids. CDR1 is KGHDR, CDR2 SFDVKD, per germline. The trim removed 3 bases at V and 2 bases at J, leaving 5 bases unmatched. CDR3 amino acids: CATSDRQGEITDTQYF. As DNA, the CDR3 is TGTGCCACCAGTGATCGACAGGGGGAGATCACAGATACGCAGTATTTT.

The rearrangement uses TRBV6-6 and TRBJ1-1, with 8 bases lining up with TRBD1. J was trimmed by 1 base and V by 6 bases; bases with no gene match: 7. Germline CDR1 MNHNY, CDR2 SVGAGI (reference sequence). The CDR3 loop spans 15 amino acids. This chain's CDR3 is CASRDTDRANTEAFF. The DNA of the CDR3 is TGTGCCAGCAGGGACACGGACAGGGCGAACACTGAAGCTTTCTTT.

This clone was counted once. The rearrangement links TRBV5-6 to TRBJ1-1; D perhaps matches TRBD1 (6 bases). The CDR3 sequence is 15 residues long. Trimming removed 2 bases at V and 1 base at J, with 12 bases between. CDR1 SGHDT and CDR2 YYEEEE come from the germline V gene. CDR3 region: CASSFQGPQNTEAFF. As DNA, the CDR3 is TGTGCCAGCAGCTTCCAGGGGCCCCAGAACACTGAAGCTTTCTTT. Variable domain in full (rest from reference TRBV5-6 and TRBJ1-1): DAGVTQSPTHLIKTRGQQVTLRCSPKSGHDTVSWYQQALGQGPQFIFQYYEEEERQRGNFPDRFSGHQFPNYSSELNVNALLLGDSALYLCASSFQGPQNTEAFFGQGTRLTVV.

This sequence joins TRBV18 and TRBJ1-1; no firm D call. The CDR3 spans 14 residues. CDR1 KGHSH and CDR2 LQKENI come from the germline V gene. Trimming stripped 3 bases from V and 2 bases from J, with 10 bases between. In nucleotides, the CDR3 is TGTGCCAGCTCACCGCTCGAGGCCAACACTGAAGCTTTCTTT. Amino acids: CASSPLEANTEAFF.